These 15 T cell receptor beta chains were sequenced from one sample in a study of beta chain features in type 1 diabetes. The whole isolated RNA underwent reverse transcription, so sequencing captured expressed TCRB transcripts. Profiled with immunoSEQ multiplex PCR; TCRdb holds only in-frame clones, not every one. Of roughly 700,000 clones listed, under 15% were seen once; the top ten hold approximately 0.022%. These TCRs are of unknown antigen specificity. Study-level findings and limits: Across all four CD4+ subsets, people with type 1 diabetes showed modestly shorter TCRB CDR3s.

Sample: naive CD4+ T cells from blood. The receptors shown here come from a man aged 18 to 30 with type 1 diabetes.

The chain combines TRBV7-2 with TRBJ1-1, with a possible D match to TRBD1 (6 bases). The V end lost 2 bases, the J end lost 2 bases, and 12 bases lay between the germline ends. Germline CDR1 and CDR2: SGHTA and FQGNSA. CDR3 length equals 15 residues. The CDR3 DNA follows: TGTGCCAGCAGCTTACAGGGGACTACTAACACTGAAGCTTTCTTT. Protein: CASSLQGTTNTEAFF. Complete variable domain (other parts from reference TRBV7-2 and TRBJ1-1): GAGVSQSPSNKVTEKGKDVELRCDPISGHTALYWYRQSLGQGLEFLIYFQGNSAPDKSGLPSDRFSAERTGGSVSTLTIQRTQQEDSAVYLCASSLQGTTNTEAFFGQGTRLTVV.

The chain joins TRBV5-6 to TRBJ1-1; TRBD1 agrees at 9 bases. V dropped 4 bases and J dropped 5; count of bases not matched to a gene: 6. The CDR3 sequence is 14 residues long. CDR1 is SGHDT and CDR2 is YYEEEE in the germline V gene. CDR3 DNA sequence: TGTGCCAGCAGCACCGGACAGGGGTGGACTGAAGCTTTCTTT. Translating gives CASSTGQGWTEAFF.

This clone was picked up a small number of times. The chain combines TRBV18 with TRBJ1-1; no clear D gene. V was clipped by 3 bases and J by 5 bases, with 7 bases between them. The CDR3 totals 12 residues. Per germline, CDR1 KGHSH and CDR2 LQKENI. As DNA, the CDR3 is TGTGCCAGCTCACCCGAGGATACTGAAGCTTTCTTT. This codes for CASSPEDTEAFF.

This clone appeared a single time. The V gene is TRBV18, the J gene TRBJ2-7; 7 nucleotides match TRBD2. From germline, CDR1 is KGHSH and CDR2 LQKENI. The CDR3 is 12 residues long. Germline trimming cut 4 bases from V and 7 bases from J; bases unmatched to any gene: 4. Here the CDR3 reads CASSRRGEEQYF. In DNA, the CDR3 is TGTGCCAGCTCACGACGGGGGGAAGAGCAGTACTTC.

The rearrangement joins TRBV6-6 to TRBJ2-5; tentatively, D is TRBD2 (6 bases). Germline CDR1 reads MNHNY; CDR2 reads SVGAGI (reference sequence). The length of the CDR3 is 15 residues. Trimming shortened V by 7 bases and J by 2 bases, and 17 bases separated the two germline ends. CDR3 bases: TGTGCCAGCACCCTCCTTGGGGGGATGCAAGAGACCCAGTACTTC. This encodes CASTLLGGMQETQYF.

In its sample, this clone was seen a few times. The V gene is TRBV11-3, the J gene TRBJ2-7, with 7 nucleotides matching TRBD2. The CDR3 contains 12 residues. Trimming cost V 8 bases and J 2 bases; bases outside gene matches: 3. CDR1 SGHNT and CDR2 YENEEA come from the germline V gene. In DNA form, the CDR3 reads TGTGCCAGCCGGGGGGAGACCTACGAGCAGTACTTC. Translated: CASRGETYEQYF.

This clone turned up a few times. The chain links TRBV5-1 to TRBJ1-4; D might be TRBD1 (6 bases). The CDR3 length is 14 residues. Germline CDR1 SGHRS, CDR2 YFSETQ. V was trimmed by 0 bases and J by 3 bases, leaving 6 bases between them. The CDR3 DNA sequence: TGCGCCAGCAGCTTGGGACAGGCTAATGAAAAACTGTTTTTT. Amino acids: CASSLGQANEKLFF.

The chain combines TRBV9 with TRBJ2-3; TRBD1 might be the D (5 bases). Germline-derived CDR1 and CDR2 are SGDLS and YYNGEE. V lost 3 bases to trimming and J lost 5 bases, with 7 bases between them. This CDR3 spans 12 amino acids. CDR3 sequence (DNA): TGTGCCAGCAGCGAGGGGATAGATACGCAGTATTTT. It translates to CASSEGIDTQYF.

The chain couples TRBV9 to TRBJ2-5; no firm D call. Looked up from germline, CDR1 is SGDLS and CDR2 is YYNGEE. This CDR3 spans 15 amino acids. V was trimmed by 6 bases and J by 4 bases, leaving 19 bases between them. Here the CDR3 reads CASTRRAAYTETQYF. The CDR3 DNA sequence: TGTGCCAGCACCCGCCGGGCCGCGTACACAGAGACCCAGTACTTC.

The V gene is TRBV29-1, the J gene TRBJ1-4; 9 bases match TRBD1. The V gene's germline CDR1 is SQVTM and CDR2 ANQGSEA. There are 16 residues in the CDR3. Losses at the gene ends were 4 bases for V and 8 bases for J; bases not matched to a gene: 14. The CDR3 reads CSVVRDRGFTSEKLFF. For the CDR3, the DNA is TGCAGCGTTGTTCGCGACAGGGGGTTTACTTCGGAAAAACTGTTTTTT. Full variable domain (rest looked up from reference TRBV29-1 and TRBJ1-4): SAVISQKPSRDICQRGTSLTIQCQVDSQVTMMFWYRQQPGQSLTLIATANQGSEATYESGFVIDKFPISRPNLTFSTLTVSNMSPEDSSIYLCSVVRDRGFTSEKLFFGSGTQLSVL.

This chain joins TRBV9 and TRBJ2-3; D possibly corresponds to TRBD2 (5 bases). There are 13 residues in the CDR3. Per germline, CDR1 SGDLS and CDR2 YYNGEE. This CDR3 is CAGSARLGDTQYF. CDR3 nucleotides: TGTGCGGGTAGCGCCCGGTTAGGGGATACGCAGTATTTT.

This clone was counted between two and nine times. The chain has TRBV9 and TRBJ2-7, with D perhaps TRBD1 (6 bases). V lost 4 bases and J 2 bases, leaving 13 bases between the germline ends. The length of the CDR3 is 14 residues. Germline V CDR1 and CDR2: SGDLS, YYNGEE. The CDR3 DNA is TGTGCCAGCAGCCCACAGACAGGAACCTACGAGCAGTACTTC. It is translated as CASSPQTGTYEQYF. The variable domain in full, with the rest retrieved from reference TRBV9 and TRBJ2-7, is DSGVTQTPKHLITATGQRVTLRCSPRSGDLSVYWYQQSLDQGLQFLIQYYNGEERAKGNILERFSAQQFPDLHSELNLSSLELGDSALYFCASSPQTGTYEQYFGPGTRLTVT.

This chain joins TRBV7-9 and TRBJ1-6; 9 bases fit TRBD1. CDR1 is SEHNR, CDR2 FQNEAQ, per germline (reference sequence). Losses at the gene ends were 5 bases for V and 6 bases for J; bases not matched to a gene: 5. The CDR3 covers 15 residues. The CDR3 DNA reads TGTGCCAGCAGCCCCCGGGACAGGGCTAATTCACCCCTCCACTTT. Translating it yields CASSPRDRANSPLHF.

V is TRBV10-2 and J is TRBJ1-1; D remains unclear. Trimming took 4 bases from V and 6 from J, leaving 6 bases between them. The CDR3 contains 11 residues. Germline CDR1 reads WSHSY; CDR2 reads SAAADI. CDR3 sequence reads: CASSGASEAFF. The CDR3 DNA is TGCGCCAGCAGTGGCGCGTCTGAAGCTTTCTTT.

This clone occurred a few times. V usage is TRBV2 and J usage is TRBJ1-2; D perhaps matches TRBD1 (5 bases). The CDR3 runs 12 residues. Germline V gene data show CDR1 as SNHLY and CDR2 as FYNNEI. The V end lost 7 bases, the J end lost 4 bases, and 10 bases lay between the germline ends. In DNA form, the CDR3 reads TGTGCCAGCATTCCGAGGGGCTATGGCTACACCTTC. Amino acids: CASIPRGYGYTF.